This TCR beta chain is from a study of shared clonotypes between healthy human individuals. Findings and caveats of the study: The genetic and exposure-history diversity represented was limited by few donors. Only blood was sampled; tissue repertoires likely differ.

CD8 cells regarded as naive lacked CD45RO, were positively chosen for CCR7, and omitted terminally differentiated effector memory CD45RA+ cells. The CDR3 is made up of 11 amino acids. Trimming took 5 bases from V and 6 from J, leaving 8 bases between them. CDR1 MNHEY and CDR2 SVGAGI come from the germline V gene. Comment on this clone: The antigen remains undetermined.

The method was immunoSEQ multiplex PCR; TCRdb's version includes in-frame clones alone and lacks a portion of them. This table has some 1,900,000 clones, about 95% appearing once. This clonotype originated in a man younger than 30 in good health. This chain joins TRBV6-5 and TRBJ2-7; D might be TRBD1 or TRBD2, each matching 5 bases. Sample: naive CD8+ T cells sorted from blood. CDR3 nucleotides: TGTGCCAGCAGTGAAGGGACCGAGCAGTACTTC. This codes for CASSEGTEQYF.